This passage covers 3 T cell receptor beta chains from one sample sequenced in a study of tumor-infiltrating lymphocytes in primary liver carcinoma. Co-extracted RNA and DNA came from approximately 20-30 mg of unsorted bulk tissue. From around 500 ng of total RNA, TCR beta-specific cDNA was reverse-transcribed using a constant-region primer. The TCR beta library was amplified through three nested multiplex PCR rounds in a modified ARM-PCR procedure. Primers for the first two PCR rounds were TRBV1-TRBV30 forward primers and a C-beta reverse primer (about 9 cycles per round). TCRdb used MiXCR to reprocess the multiplex PCR reads, holding one entry per CDR3 protein. The table has around 22,000 distinct CDR3 sequences, approximately 80% seen once; the top ten hold approximately 40%. The sample comprised liver tumor tissue from sampling region 2. This sample's subset: tumor region T2, inferior pole. Receptors were obtained from a woman in her twenties or thirties with primary liver carcinoma and hepatitis B virus infection.

With regard to this clonotype: At one of its ends the junction is not consistent with the germline gene, which may arise from a read error. CDR3 sequence (DNA): TGTACCAGCAGCGTCGAACAGGTCACCGGGGAGCTGTTTTTT. This codes for CTSSVEQVTGELFF. The chain links TRBV9 to TRBJ2-2; TRBD1 is a possible D gene (5 bases). This CDR3 is 14 amino acids long. CDR1 and CDR2 (germline): SGDLS, YYNGEE. Drawing the rest from reference TRBV9 and TRBJ2-2, the complete variable domain is DSGVTQTPKHLITATGQRVTLRCSPRSGDLSVYWYQQSLDQGLQFLIQYYNGEERAKGNILERFSAQQFPDLHSELNLSSLELGDSALYFCTSSVEQVTGELFFGEGSRLTVL.

Notes on this clonotype: At one end, the junction sequence differs from germline, possibly due to a read error. The chain recombines TRBV10-3 with TRBJ1-1; D is perhaps TRBD1 (5 bases). This CDR3 is 15 amino acids long. Germline V gene sequence: CDR1 ENHRY, CDR2 SYGVKD. CDR3 protein: CAISTGTTLNSEAFF. CDR3 nucleotide sequence: TGTGCTATCAGTACCGGGACGACGCTGAACTCTGAAGCTTTCTTT.

The chain employs TRBV6-5 and TRBJ2-2; TRBD2 is a possible D gene (6 bases). The CDR3 length is 21 residues. V gave up 11 bases and J gave up 3 bases, with 37 bases separating them. From germline, CDR1 is MNHEY and CDR2 SVGAGI. The CDR3 region has the DNA TGTGCCCGTAGGCGTATTCAAAGTGGCCTCGGGAGCGATGCCTACACCGGGGAGCTGTTTTTT. Its protein product is CARRRIQSGLGSDAYTGELFF.